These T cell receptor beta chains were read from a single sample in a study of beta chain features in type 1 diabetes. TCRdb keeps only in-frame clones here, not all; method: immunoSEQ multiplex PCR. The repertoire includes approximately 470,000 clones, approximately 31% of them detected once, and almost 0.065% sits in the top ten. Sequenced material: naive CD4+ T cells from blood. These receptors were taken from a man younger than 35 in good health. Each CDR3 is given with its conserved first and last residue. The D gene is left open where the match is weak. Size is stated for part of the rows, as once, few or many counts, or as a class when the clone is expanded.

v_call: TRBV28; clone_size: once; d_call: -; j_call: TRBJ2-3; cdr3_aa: CASTPGQDTQYF; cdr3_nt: TGTGCCAGCACCCCAGGCCAAGATACGCAGTATTTT
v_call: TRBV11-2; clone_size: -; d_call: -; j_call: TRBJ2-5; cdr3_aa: CASSFNYVGETQYF; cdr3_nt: TGTGCCAGCAGCTTTAACTATGTCGGGGAGACCCAGTACTTC
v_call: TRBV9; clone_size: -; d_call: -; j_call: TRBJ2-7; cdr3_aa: CASSVSPLLPHEQYF; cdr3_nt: TGTGCCAGCAGCGTAAGTCCCCTGCTCCCCCACGAGCAGTACTTC
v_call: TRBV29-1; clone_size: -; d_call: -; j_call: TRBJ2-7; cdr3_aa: CSVGGLPYEQYF; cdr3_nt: TGCAGCGTTGGTGGTTTGCCCTACGAGCAGTACTTC
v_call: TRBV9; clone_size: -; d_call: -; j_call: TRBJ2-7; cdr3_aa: CASSFRVGSYEQYF; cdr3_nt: TGTGCCAGCAGCTTCCGGGTAGGCTCCTACGAGCAGTACTTC
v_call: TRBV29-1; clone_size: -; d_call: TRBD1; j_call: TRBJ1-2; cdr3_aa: CSVAGGAVGYTF; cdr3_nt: TGCAGCGTGGCAGGGGGCGCGGTTGGCTACACCTTC
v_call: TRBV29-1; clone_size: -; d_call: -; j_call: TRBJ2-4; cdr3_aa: CSVAGQNLAKNIQYF; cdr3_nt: TGCAGCGTTGCGGGGCAGAATCTAGCCAAAAACATTCAGTACTTC
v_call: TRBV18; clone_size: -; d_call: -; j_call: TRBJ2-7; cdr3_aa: CASSPGGTYEQYF; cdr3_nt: TGTGCCAGCTCACCGGGCGGTACCTACGAGCAGTACTTC
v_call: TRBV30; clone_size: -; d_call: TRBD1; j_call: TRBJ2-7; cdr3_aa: CAWSSDRGPYEQYF; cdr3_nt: TGTGCCTGGAGTTCGGACAGGGGGCCCTACGAGCAGTACTTC
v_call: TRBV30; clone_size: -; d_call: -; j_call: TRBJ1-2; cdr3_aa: CAWSVGPPERYTF; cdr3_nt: TGTGCCTGGAGTGTAGGTCCCCCCGAGCGCTACACCTTC
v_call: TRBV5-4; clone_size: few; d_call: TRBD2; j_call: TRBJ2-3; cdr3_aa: CASSLGLAGGEDTQYF; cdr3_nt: TGTGCCAGCAGCTTAGGACTAGCGGGAGGAGAAGATACGCAGTATTTT
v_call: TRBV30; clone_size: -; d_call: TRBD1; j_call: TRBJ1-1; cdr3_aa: CAWSKDRGNTEAFF; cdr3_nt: TGTGCCTGGAGTAAGGACAGGGGGAACACTGAAGCTTTCTTT
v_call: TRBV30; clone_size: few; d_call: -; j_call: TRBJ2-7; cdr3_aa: CAWQGVYEQYF; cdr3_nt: TGTGCCTGGCAGGGTGTCTACGAGCAGTACTTC
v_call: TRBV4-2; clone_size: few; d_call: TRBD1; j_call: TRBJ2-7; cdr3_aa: CASSRGRGRLWAHEQYF; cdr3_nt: TGTGCCAGCAGCCGCGGCAGGGGGCGCTTATGGGCCCACGAGCAGTACTTC
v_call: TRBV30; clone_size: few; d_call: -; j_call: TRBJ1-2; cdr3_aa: CAWNPTGVSFYTF; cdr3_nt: TGTGCCTGGAACCCGACAGGAGTATCTTTCTACACCTTC
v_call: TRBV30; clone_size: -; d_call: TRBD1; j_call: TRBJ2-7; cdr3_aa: CAWRDRGEVYEQYF; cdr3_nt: TGTGCCTGGAGGGACAGGGGTGAGGTCTACGAGCAGTACTTC
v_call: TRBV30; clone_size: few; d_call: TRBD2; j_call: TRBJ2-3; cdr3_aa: CAWSGGSGSMYF; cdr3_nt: TGTGCCTGGAGTGGTGGGAGCGGGAGCATGTATTTT
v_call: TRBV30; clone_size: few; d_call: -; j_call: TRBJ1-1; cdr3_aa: CAWKSTVEAFF; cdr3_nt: TGTGCCTGGAAGTCGACGGTTGAAGCTTTCTTT
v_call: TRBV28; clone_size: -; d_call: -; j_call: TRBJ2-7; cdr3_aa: CASSFKLGFGSYEQYF; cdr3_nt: TGTGCCAGCAGTTTCAAACTAGGTTTTGGGTCCTACGAGCAGTACTTC
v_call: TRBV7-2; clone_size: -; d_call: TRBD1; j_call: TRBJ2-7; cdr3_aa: CASQPGQGNYEQYF; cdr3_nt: TGTGCCAGTCAACCGGGACAGGGGAACTACGAGCAGTACTTC
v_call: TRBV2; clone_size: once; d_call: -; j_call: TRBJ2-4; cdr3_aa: CASSPGAGIQYF; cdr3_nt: TGTGCCAGTAGCCCCGGGGCGGGCATTCAGTACTTC
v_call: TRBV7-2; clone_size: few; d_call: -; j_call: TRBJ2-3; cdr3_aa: CASSLIGPDTQYF; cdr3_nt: TGTGCCAGCAGCTTGATTGGCCCAGATACGCAGTATTTT
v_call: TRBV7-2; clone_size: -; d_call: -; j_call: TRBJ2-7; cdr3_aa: CASSSTSTSSYEQYF; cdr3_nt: TGTGCCAGCAGCTCTACTAGCACTAGCTCCTACGAGCAGTACTTC
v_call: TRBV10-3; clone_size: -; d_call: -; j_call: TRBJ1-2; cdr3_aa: CAISEVDRGSDGYTF; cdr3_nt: TGTGCCATCAGTGAGGTTGACCGGGGGTCTGATGGCTACACCTTC
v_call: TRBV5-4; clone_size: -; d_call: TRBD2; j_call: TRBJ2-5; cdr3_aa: CASSLATSGTQETQYF; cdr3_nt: TGTGCCAGCAGCCTGGCGACTAGCGGGACTCAAGAGACCCAGTACTTC
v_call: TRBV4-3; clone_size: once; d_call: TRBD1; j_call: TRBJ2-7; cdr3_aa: CASSREGDSGYEQYF; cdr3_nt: TGCGCCAGCAGCCGAGAGGGGGACAGCGGCTACGAGCAGTACTTC
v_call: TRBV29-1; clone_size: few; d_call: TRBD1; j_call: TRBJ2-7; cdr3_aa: CSVQGAYEQYF; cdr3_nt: TGCAGCGTTCAGGGGGCCTACGAGCAGTACTTC
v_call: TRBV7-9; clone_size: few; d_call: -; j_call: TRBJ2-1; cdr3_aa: CASSLRQADEQFF; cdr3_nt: TGTGCCAGCAGCTTACGGCAGGCCGATGAGCAGTTCTTC
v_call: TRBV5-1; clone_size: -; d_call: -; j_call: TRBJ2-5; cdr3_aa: CASSLVQPQETQYF; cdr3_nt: TGCGCCAGCAGCTTGGTACAGCCCCAAGAGACCCAGTACTTC